This T cell receptor (beta chain) is from a study of blood T cell repertoires in COVID-19. Overall study context: PBMCs, B-cell-depleted T cells, or T cells were the source of the cDNA or gDNA that made up the material.

Measured with immunoSEQ multiplex PCR; TCRdb has only the in-frame clones, and not every one. The sample holds 140,000 to 150,000 clones, approximately 90% seen once. The trim removed 5 bases at V and 6 bases at J, leaving 5 bases unmatched. CDR1 is SGHTA and CDR2 is FQGNSA in the germline V gene. This CDR3 spans 13 amino acids. Exposed study participants had met a COVID-19 case within 2 weeks before entry. The source is a woman aged 40 to 50 who had been exposed to COVID-19. The sample comprised PBMCs or T cells enriched from blood (not recorded which). The chain employs TRBV7-2 and TRBJ2-7, with TRBD1 identical over 9 bases. CDR3 coding DNA: TGTGCCAGCAGCCTAGGGACAGGGATCGAGCAGTACTTC. Its translation is CASSLGTGIEQYF.